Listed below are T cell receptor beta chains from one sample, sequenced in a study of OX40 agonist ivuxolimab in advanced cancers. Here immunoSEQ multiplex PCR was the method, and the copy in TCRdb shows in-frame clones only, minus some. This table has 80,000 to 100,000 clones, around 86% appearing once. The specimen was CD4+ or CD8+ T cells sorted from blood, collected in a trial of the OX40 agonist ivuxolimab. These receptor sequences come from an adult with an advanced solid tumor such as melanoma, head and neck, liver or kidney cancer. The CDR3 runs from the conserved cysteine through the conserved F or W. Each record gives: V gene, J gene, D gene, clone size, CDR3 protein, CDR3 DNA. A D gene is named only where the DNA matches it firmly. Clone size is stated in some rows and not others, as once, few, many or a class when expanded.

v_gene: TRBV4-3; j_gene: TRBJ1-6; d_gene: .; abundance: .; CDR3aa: CASSQEKGVYNSPLHF; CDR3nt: TGCGCCAGCAGCCAAGAAAAGGGTGTTTATAATTCACCCCTCCACTTT
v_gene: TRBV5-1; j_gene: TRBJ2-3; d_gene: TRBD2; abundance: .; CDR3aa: CASSLFATSGGATDTQYF; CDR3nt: TGCGCCAGCAGCTTGTTCGCGACTAGCGGGGGAGCGACAGATACGCAGTATTTT
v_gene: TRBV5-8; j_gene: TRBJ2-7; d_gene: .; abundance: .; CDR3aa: CASSLSQAYTYEQYF; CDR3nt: TGTGCCAGCAGCTTGTCGCAGGCCTACACCTACGAGCAGTACTTC
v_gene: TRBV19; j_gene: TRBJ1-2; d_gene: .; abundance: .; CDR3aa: CASNPTVGYGYTF; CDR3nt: TGTGCCAGTAATCCTACAGTCGGTTATGGCTACACCTTC
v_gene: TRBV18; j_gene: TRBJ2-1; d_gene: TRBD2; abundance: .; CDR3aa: CASSLYRSTDSGGRYNEQFF; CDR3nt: TGTGCCAGCTCACTTTATCGATCGACCGATAGCGGGGGGAGATACAATGAGCAGTTCTTC
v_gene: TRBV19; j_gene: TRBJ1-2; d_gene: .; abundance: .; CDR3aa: CASSISQGPVLRAGYTF; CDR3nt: TGTGCCAGTAGTATATCGCAGGGGCCGGTCTTGCGTGCTGGCTACACCTTC
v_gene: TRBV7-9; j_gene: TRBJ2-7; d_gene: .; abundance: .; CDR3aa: CASTGGGRVYEQYF; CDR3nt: TGTGCCAGCACTGGAGGGGGACGGGTCTACGAGCAGTACTTC
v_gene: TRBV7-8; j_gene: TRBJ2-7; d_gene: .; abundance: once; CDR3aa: CASSLSRDIFSYEQYF; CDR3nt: TGTGCCAGCAGCCTTAGCCGGGACATATTCTCCTACGAGCAGTACTTC
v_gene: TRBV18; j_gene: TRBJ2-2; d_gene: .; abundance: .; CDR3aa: CASSPRVGPPDTGELFF; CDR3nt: TGTGCCAGCTCACCACGGGTGGGACCCCCGGACACCGGGGAGCTGTTTTTT
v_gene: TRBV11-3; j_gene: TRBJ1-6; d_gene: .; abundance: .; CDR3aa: CASSLYHSGRTGDNSPLHF; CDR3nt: TGTGCCAGCAGCTTATATCACTCGGGCCGGACGGGCGATAATTCACCCCTCCACTTT
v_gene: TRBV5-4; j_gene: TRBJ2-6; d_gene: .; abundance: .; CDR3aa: CASSDRGANVLTF; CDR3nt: TGTGCCAGCTCCGACAGGGGGGCCAACGTCCTGACTTTC
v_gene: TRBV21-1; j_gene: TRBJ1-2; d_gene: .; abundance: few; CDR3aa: CASSKARGQSNYGYTF; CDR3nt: TGTGCCAGCAGCAAAGCCAGAGGACAAAGTAACTATGGCTACACCTTC
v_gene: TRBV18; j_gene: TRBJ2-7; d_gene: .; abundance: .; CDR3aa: CASSPRAGGTYEQYF; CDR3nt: TGTGCCAGCTCACCACGGGCAGGCGGTACCTACGAGCAGTACTTC
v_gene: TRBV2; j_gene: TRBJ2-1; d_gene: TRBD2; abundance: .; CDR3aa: CASSDTGLGGREQFF; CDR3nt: TGTGCCAGCAGTGATACGGGACTAGGGGGGCGAGAGCAGTTCTTC
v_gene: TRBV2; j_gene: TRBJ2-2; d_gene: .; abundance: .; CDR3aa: CASSDMKGATGELFF; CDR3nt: TGTGCCAGCAGTGACATGAAAGGGGCCACCGGGGAGCTGTTTTTT
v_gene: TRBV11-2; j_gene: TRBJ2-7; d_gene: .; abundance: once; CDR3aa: CASSLGITGRDEQYF; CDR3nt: TGTGCCAGCAGCTTAGGCATAACAGGGAGGGACGAGCAGTACTTC
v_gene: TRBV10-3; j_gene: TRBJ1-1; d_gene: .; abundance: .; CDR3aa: CAIRGGDFTEAFF; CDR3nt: TGTGCCATCAGGGGGGGGGACTTCACTGAAGCTTTCTTT
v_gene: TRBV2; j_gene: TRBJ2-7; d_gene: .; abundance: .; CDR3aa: CASRGSHGGGASYEQYF; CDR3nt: TGTGCCAGCAGAGGAAGTCATGGGGGGGGCGCATCCTACGAGCAGTACTTC
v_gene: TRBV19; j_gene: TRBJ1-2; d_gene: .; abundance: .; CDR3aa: CASSIGSLYGCTF; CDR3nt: TGTGCCAGTAGTATAGGCAGCCTCTATGGCTGCACCTTC
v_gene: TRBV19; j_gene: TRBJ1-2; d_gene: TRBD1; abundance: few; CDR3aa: CASSSRNQGAGFYGYTF; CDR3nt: TGTGCCAGTAGTTCGAGAAATCAGGGGGCTGGCTTCTATGGCTACACCTTC
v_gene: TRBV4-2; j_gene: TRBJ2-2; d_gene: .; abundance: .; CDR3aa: CASRHPGLKIDNTGELFF; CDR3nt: TGTGCCAGCAGACATCCGGGACTGAAAATAGATAACACCGGGGAGCTGTTTTTT
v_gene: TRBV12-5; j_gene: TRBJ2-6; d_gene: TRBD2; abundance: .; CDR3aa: CASGLVRGGSSGANVLTF; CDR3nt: TGTGCTAGTGGTTTGGTACGCGGGGGGAGCTCTGGGGCCAACGTCCTGACTTTC
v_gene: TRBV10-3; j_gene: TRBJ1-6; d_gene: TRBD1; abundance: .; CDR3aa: CAISVSSGQVNSPLHF; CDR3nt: TGTGCCATCAGTGTCTCCTCGGGACAGGTTAATTCACCCCTCCACTTT
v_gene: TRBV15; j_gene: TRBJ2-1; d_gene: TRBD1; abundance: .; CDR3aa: CATSRGGGQGAHEQFF; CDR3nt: TGTGCCACCAGCAGAGGAGGGGGACAGGGGGCTCATGAGCAGTTCTTC
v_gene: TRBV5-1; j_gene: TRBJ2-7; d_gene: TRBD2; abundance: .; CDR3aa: CASSPGGAPFNEQYF; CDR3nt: TGCGCCAGCAGCCCGGGGGGGGCACCCTTTAACGAGCAGTACTTC
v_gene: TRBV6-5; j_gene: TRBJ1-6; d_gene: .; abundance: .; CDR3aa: CASRTDGPGSPLHF; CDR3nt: TGTGCCAGCAGAACAGACGGACCTGGTTCACCCCTCCACTTT
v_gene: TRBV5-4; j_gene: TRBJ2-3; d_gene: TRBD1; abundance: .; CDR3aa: CASSPPGTGTDTQYF; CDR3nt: TGTGCCAGCAGCCCCCCCGGGACAGGCACAGATACGCAGTATTTT
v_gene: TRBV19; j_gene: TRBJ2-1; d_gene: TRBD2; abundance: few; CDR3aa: CASSIWLLADQFNEQFF; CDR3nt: TGTGCCAGTAGTATATGGCTCCTAGCGGACCAATTCAATGAGCAGTTCTTC
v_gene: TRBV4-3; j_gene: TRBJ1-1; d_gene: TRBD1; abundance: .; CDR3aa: CASSQTHRGGGTEAFF; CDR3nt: TGCGCCAGCAGCCAAACCCACAGGGGCGGGGGCACTGAAGCTTTCTTT
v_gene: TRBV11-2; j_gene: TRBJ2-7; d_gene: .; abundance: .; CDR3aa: CASSSRDVLREQYF; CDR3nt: TGTGCCAGCAGCTCCCGGGACGTCCTTCGAGAGCAGTACTTC
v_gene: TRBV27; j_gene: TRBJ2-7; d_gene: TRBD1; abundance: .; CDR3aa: CASSPYRGVTYEQYF; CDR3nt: TGTGCCAGCAGTCCATACAGGGGGGTGACCTACGAGCAGTACTTC
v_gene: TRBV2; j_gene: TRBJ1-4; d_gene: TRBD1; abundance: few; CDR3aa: CASGQGPNEKLFF; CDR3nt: TGTGCCAGCGGACAGGGCCCTAATGAAAAACTGTTTTTT
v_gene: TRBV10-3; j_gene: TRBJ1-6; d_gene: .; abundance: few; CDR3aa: CAIKDPGRPLHF; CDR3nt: TGTGCCATCAAAGACCCGGGGAGACCCCTCCACTTT
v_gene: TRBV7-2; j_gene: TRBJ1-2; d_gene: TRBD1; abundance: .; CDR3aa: CASSPDGQGARGYTF; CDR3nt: TGTGCCAGCAGCCCCGATGGACAGGGGGCACGTGGCTACACCTTC
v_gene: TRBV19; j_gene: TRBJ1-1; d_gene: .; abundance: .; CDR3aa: CASSTADRMNTEAFF; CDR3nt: TGTGCCAGTTCGACAGCGGATCGCATGAACACTGAAGCTTTCTTT
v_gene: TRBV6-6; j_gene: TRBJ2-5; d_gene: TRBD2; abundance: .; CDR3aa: CASRLAGGPQETQYF; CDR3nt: TGTGCCAGCAGGCTAGCGGGGGGGCCTCAAGAGACCCAGTACTTC
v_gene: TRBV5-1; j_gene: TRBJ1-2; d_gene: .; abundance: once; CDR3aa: CASSPRRDTLASYTF; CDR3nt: TGCGCCAGCAGCCCAAGAAGGGACACCCTGGCAAGCTACACCTTC
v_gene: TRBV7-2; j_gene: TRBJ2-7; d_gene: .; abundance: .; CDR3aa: CASSLDFSGRGVDEQYF; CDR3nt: TGTGCCAGCAGCTTAGATTTTAGCGGCAGGGGGGTGGACGAGCAGTACTTC
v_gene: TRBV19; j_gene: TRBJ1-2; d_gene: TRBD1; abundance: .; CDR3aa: CASSIGNRGEYGYTF; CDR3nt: TGTGCCAGTAGTATTGGTAACAGGGGAGAGTATGGCTACACCTTC
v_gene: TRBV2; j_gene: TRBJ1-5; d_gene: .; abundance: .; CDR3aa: CASRRDSNQPQHF; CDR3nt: TGTGCCAGCAGACGTGATAGCAATCAGCCCCAGCATTTT
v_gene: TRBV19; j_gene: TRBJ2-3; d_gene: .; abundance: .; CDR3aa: CASSPNGRTSTDTQYF; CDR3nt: TGTGCCAGTAGCCCTAATGGACGGACTAGCACAGATACGCAGTATTTT
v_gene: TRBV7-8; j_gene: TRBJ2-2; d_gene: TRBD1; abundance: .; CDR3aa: CASSPLEQGLYGELFF; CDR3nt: TGTGCCAGCAGCCCACTGGAACAGGGGTTATATGGGGAGCTGTTTTTT
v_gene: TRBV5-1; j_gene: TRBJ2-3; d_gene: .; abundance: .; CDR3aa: CASSSWRSWDTSGSTDTQYF; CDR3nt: TGCGCCAGCAGCTCATGGCGTAGTTGGGACACGAGTGGAAGCACAGATACGCAGTATTTT
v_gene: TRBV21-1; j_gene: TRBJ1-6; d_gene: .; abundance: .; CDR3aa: CASSKACLPLYNSPLHF; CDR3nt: TGTGCCAGCAGCAAAGCCTGTCTCCCACTTTATAATTCACCCCTCCACTTT
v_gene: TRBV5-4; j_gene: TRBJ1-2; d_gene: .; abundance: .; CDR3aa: CASSLADDYGYTF; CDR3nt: TGTGCCAGCAGCTTGGCAGACGACTATGGCTACACCTTC
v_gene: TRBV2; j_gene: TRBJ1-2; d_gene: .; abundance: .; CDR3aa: CASSERVDNYGYTF; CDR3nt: TGTGCCAGCAGTGAGAGAGTCGATAACTATGGCTACACCTTC
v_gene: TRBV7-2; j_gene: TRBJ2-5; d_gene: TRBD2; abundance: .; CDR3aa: CASSLSASGRETQYF; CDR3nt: TGTGCCAGCAGCTTATCCGCTAGCGGGAGAGAGACCCAGTACTTC
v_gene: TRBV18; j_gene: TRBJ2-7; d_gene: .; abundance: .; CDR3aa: CASSPGTYDYEQYF; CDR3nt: TGTGCCAGCTCACCTGGGACGTACGACTACGAGCAGTACTTC
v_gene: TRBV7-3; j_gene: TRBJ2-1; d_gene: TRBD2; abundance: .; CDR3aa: CASSLAGGRSYNEQFF; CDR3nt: TGTGCCAGCAGCTTAGCGGGGGGCCGATCTTACAATGAGCAGTTCTTC
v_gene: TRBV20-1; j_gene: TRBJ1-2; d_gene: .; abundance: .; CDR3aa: CSARYGDGYTF; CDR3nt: TGCAGTGCTAGATACGGGGATGGCTACACCTTC
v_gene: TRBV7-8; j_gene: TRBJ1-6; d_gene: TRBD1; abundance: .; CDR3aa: CASSDAPGTGGYPLHF; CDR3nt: TGTGCCAGCAGCGATGCCCCCGGGACAGGGGGTTACCCCCTCCACTTT
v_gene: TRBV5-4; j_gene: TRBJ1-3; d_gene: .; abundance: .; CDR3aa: CASSLKGDSGNTIYF; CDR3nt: TGTGCCAGCAGCTTGAAGGGGGACTCTGGAAACACCATATATTTT
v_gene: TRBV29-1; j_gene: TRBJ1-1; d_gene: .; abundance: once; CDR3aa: CSVLYTEAFF; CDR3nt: TGCAGCGTCCTGTACACTGAAGCTTTCTTT
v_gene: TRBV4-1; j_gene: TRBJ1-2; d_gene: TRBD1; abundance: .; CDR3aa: CASSQGGQGGNYGYTF; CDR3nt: TGCGCCAGCAGCCAAGGGGGACAGGGAGGGAACTATGGCTACACCTTC
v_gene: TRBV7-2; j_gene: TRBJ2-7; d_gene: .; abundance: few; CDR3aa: CASSFLGPTEQYF; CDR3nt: TGTGCCAGCAGTTTCCTAGGACCCACCGAGCAGTACTTC
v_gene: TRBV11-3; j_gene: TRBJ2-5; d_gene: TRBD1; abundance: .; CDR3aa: CASSPSGTEETQYF; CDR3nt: TGTGCCAGCAGTCCCTCCGGGACAGAGGAGACCCAGTACTTC
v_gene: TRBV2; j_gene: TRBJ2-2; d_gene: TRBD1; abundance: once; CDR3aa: CASSGGTGSGELFF; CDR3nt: TGTGCCAGCAGTGGGGGGACAGGGTCCGGGGAGCTGTTTTTT